Listed here are 25 T cell receptor beta chains from one sample, sequenced in a study of blood T cells in healthy people across ages. Primers used in a second PCR of about 6 to 11 cycles were a sample-barcoded 5' primer and a J-beta primer mix. TCRdb reanalysed the 5' RACE reads using MiXCR and keeps one entry per CDR3 protein. The sample shows approximately 880,000 distinct CDR3 sequences, under 50% of them seen only once. Sequenced sample: blood. The origin of the receptors is a man younger than 45 in good health.

The chain is built from TRBV12-3 or TRBV12-4 and TRBJ2-3, with 9 bases identical to TRBD2. The CDR3 covers 16 residues. The junction had 7 bases not matched to a gene; V was cut back by 6 bases and J by 0 bases. CDR3 sequence: CASSPGGGESTDTQYF. CDR3 in DNA: TGTGCCAGCAGCCCCGGCGGGGGGGAAAGCACAGATACGCAGTATTTT.

The chain links TRBV5-1 to TRBJ2-7, with D hard to call. The CDR3 is made up of 11 amino acids. Germline V CDR1 and CDR2: SGHRS, YFSETQ. V dropped 4 bases and J dropped 5 bases, with 7 bases sitting between them. As DNA, the CDR3 is TGCGCCAGCAGCGACACGAACGAGCAGTACTTC. Its translation: CASSDTNEQYF.

This clonotype was detected many times. The chain joins TRBV6-4 to TRBJ2-3, with TRBD2 matching over 9 bases. This CDR3 contains 14 residues. J was trimmed by 1 base and V by 6 bases; bases with no gene match: 2. CDR1 and CDR2 from the germline V gene are MRHNA and SNTAGT. CDR3 in amino acids: CASSASGGTDTQYF. Here the CDR3 DNA reads TGTGCCAGCAGCGCTAGCGGGGGCACAGATACGCAGTATTTT.

V usage is TRBV7-6 and J usage is TRBJ2-7; 13 bases map to TRBD2. The ends lost 9 bases at V and 0 bases at J; junction bases unmatched: 5. Germline CDR1 and CDR2: SGHVS and FNYEAQ. This CDR3 has 15 residues. CDR3 bases: TGTGCCAGAAGACGGACTAGCGGGAGCTCCTACGAGCAGTACTTC. Translation gives CARRRTSGSSYEQYF.

This clonotype has at least ten counts. The chain joins TRBV7-2 to TRBJ2-3, with D possibly being TRBD2 (6 bases). Germline V gives CDR1 SGHTA, CDR2 FQGNSA. This CDR3 is 14 amino acids long. The ends were cut back, 5 bases at V and 2 bases at J, with 11 bases in the middle. The CDR3 spells CASSLRTTTDTQYF. The CDR3 nucleotides read TGTGCCAGCAGCCTTAGGACTACCACAGATACGCAGTATTTT.

V gene TRBV9 combines with J gene TRBJ2-3; 10 bases are a match to TRBD2. The ends lost 2 bases at V and 2 bases at J; junction bases unmatched: 8. Looked up from germline, CDR1 is SGDLS and CDR2 is YYNGEE. The CDR3 is made up of 17 amino acids. CDR3 nucleotide sequence: TGTGCCAGCAGCGTTGGCGGTAGCGGGGGGTCCACAGATACGCAGTATTTT. As protein: CASSVGGSGGSTDTQYF. Together with reference TRBV9 and TRBJ2-3, the CDR3 gives the full variable domain: DSGVTQTPKHLITATGQRVTLRCSPRSGDLSVYWYQQSLDQGLQFLIQYYNGEERAKGNILERFSAQQFPDLHSELNLSSLELGDSALYFCASSVGGSGGSTDTQYFGPGTRLTVL.

The sample holds a few counts of this clonotype. V gene TRBV6-1 combines with J gene TRBJ1-2; D call uncertain. CDR1 is MNHNS, CDR2 SASEGT, per germline. The germline V and J ends were trimmed by 0 bases and 8 bases, with 16 bases remaining between them. The CDR3 contains 15 residues. The chain's CDR3 is CASSEAWALPDGYTF. The CDR3 nucleotides read TGTGCCAGCAGTGAAGCCTGGGCCCTTCCGGACGGCTACACCTTC.

The chain is built from TRBV4-1 and TRBJ2-7, with D hard to call. CDR3 size: 13 residues. Between the trimmed V and J ends, which lost 0 bases and 6 bases, there was a span of 9 bases. Per the germline V gene, CDR1 is MGHRA and CDR2 is YSYEKL. CDR3 in amino acids: CASSQDYVSEQYF. The CDR3, as DNA: TGCGCCAGCAGCCAAGATTACGTCTCCGAGCAGTACTTC.

This clonotype has only a few counts. This rearrangement joins TRBV20-1 to TRBJ2-3; TRBD2 matches 8 bases. J lost 4 bases, V lost 2 bases, and 5 bases had no gene match. CDR3 size: 14 residues. The germline V gene has CDR1 DFQATT and CDR2 SNEGSKA (reference sequence). The CDR3 DNA follows: TGCAGTGCTAGATCGGATAGCGGGGCAGATACGCAGTATTTT. It is translated as CSARSDSGADTQYF.

The chain carries TRBV4-3 and TRBJ2-3; possibly TRBD2 for D (6 bases). The CDR3 consists of 16 residues. Trimming took off 3 bases at V and 1 base at J, with 14 bases between the two ends. In germline, CDR1 is LGHNA, CDR2 YSLEER. CDR3 in amino acids: CASSQAVAVGTDTQYF. The CDR3 nucleotides are TGCGCCAGCAGCCAGGCCGTAGCGGTTGGCACAGATACGCAGTATTTT.

Concerning this clonotype itself: The germline gene is not matched at one end of the junction; a read error may be the cause. The CDR3 DNA reads TGTGCCAGCAGTGAAGGGTCGTTGGGGGCAGGGAACCAAGAGACCCGGTACTTC. Encoded protein: CASSEGSLGAGNQETRYF. The J gene is TRBJ2-5, the V gene TRBV6-1, with D perhaps matching TRBD1 (6 bases). CDR3 length: 18 residues. Germline V gives CDR1 MNHNS, CDR2 SASEGT.

As concerns this clonotype: The junction shows a germline mismatch at one end, possibly a read error. V and J are TRBV12-3 or TRBV12-4 and TRBJ1-1; D remains ambiguous. This CDR3 spans 13 amino acids. The CDR3 spells CTSSLGKNTEAFF. In DNA, the CDR3 is TGTACCAGCAGTTTAGGGAAGAACACTGAAGCTTTCTTT.

The chain joins TRBV4-1 to TRBJ2-5, with TRBD2 identical over 12 bases. Trimming at V came to 4 bases and at J to 4 bases, leaving 7 bases not matched to a gene. The CDR3 spans 16 residues. Germline CDR1 reads MGHRA; CDR2 reads YSYEKL. CDR3 DNA sequence: TGCGCCAGCAGCCGTTCGACTAGCGGGGGTGGAGAGACCCAGTACTTC. Protein sequence: CASSRSTSGGGETQYF.

The rearrangement links TRBV27 to TRBJ1-1; D remains ambiguous. This CDR3 comprises 15 residues. V was pared by 0 bases and J by 1 base, with 9 bases between. Germline V gives CDR1 MNHEY, CDR2 SMNVEV (reference sequence). For the CDR3, the DNA is TGTGCCAGCAGTTTATCGGGCAGGCGGAACACTGAAGCTTTCTTT. It is translated as CASSLSGRRNTEAFF.

This clonotype was seen a few times. The V and J genes are TRBV20-1 and TRBJ1-4; possible D gene TRBD1, 6 bases. Trimming removed 1 base from V and 2 bases from J, with 11 bases in between. CDR1 DFQATT and CDR2 SNEGSKA come from the germline V gene (reference sequence). The CDR3 is made up of 15 amino acids. The CDR3 bases are TGCAGTGCTAGAGGACTGGACAGCACTAATGAAAAACTGTTTTTT. Translated: CSARGLDSTNEKLFF.

The chain uses TRBV27 and TRBJ2-1; D might be TRBD2 (6 bases). Germline CDR1 is MNHEY and CDR2 is SMNVEV (reference sequence). The CDR3 sequence is 14 residues long. With 5 bases removed from V and 8 bases from J, the gap between germline ends came to 16 bases. CDR3 sequence reads: CASSAGRSIDEQFF. CDR3 DNA sequence: TGTGCCAGCAGTGCGGGACGGAGTATAGATGAGCAGTTCTTC.

In this sample, this clonotype turned up a few times. The chain employs TRBV7-2 and TRBJ1-6; D uncertain. V was pared by 3 bases and J by 11 bases, with 8 bases between. The CDR3 is 12 amino acids. CDR1 is SGHTA, CDR2 FQGNSA, per germline. DNA for the CDR3: TGTGCCAGCAGCTTCCCCCTAGCACCCCTCCACTTT. Protein: CASSFPLAPLHF.

This clonotype appeared many times. The rearrangement links TRBV29-1 to TRBJ2-7; D unresolved. This CDR3 has 12 amino acids. Germline values: CDR1 SQVTM, CDR2 ANQGSEA. V was trimmed by 4 bases and J by 3 bases, leaving 10 bases between them. Written as DNA, the CDR3 is TGCAGCGTTGGACCTCGATTCTACGAGCAGTACTTC. Protein product: CSVGPRFYEQYF.

In its sample, this clonotype was seen a few times. The chain couples TRBV7-8 to TRBJ2-4, with TRBD1 as a possible D gene (5 bases). The DNA end lines up better with TRBJ2-7; the J call may be wrong. Germline CDR1 and CDR2: SGHVS and FQNEAQ. CDR3 length: 14 residues. In nucleotides, the CDR3 is TGTGCCAGCAGCATTTTGACAGCCTCCTACGAGCAGTACTTC. It specifies CASSILTASYEQYF.

In DNA form, the CDR3 reads TGTGCCAGCAGGAAGGCAGTGACACGCTCCTACAATGAGCAGTTCTTC. As protein: CASRKAVTRSYNEQFF. V usage is TRBV2 and J usage is TRBJ2-1; D ambiguous. Germline V gene data show CDR1 as SNHLY and CDR2 as FYNNEI. V lost 6 bases and J 0 bases, leaving 15 bases between the germline ends. This CDR3 is built from 16 residues. Drawing the rest from reference TRBV2 and TRBJ2-1, the complete variable domain is EPEVTQTPSHQVTQMGQEVILRCVPISNHLYFYWYRQILGQKVEFLVSFYNNEISEKSEIFDDQFSVERPDGSNFTLKIRSTKLEDSAMYFCASRKAVTRSYNEQFFGPGTRLTVL.

This clonotype was observed a handful of times. The chain carries TRBV7-9 and TRBJ1-5; D not certain. Trimming took 4 bases from V and 7 from J, leaving 8 bases between them. This CDR3 comprises 12 residues. The V gene's germline CDR1 is SEHNR and CDR2 FQNEAQ (reference sequence). CDR3 DNA sequence: TGTGCCAGCAGCTCAGAGCGGCAGCCCCAGCATTTT. Translated: CASSSERQPQHF.

This clonotype showed up just a few times. V usage is TRBV7-6 and J usage is TRBJ1-1; 7 bases agree with TRBD1. V dropped 1 base and J dropped 5; count of bases not matched to a gene: 16. The V gene's germline CDR1 is SGHVS and CDR2 FNYEAQ. This CDR3 has 18 amino acids. In nucleotides, the CDR3 is TGTGCCAGCAGCTTAGGGGCTCTGAGGGGGCCAAGGGGTACTGAAGCTTTCTTT. It translates to CASSLGALRGPRGTEAFF. Filled out from reference TRBV7-6 and TRBJ1-1, the complete variable domain reads GAGVSQSPRYKVTKRGQDVALRCDPISGHVSLYWYRQALGQGPEFLTYFNYEAQQDKSGLPNDRFSAERPEGSISTLTIQRTEQRDSAMYRCASSLGALRGPRGTEAFFGQGTRLTVV.

This clonotype showed up just a few times. This sequence joins TRBV28 and TRBJ2-4; 9 nucleotides agree with TRBD1. Near its end, the DNA agrees better with TRBJ2-7, so the J call may be wrong. The CDR3 has 15 residues. The germline V gene has CDR1 MDHEN and CDR2 SYDVKM. The CDR3 loop is CASSLDRGVSGEQYF. CDR3 nucleotide sequence: TGTGCCAGCAGTCTCGACAGGGGGGTCAGTGGCGAGCAGTACTTC.

This clonotype was seen only a few times. The chain is built from TRBV7-3 and TRBJ2-1, with 8 bases identical to TRBD1. The CDR3 has 15 amino acids. The V and J ends lost 4 bases and 9 bases, in that order; junction bases with no gene match: 11. Germline assignment: CDR1 SGHTA and CDR2 FQGTGA. The CDR3 DNA sequence: TGTGCCAGCAGCTCGGACAGGGCCCCATCATCTGAGCAGTTCTTC. Protein sequence: CASSSDRAPSSEQFF. Full variable domain (remainder filled in from reference TRBV7-3 and TRBJ2-1): GAGVSQTPSNKVTEKGKYVELRCDPISGHTALYWYRQSLGQGPEFLIYFQGTGAADDSGLPNDRFFAVRPEGSVSTLKIQRTERGDSAVYLCASSSDRAPSSEQFFGPGTRLTVL.

The chain employs TRBV15 and TRBJ2-3, with TRBD2 identical over 8 bases. The CDR3 length is 16 residues. The ends lost 5 bases at V and 3 bases at J; junction bases unmatched: 10. Per the germline V gene, CDR1 is LNHNV and CDR2 is YYDKDF (reference sequence). CDR3 residues: CATSPGLAGRTDTQYF. For the CDR3, the DNA is TGTGCCACCAGCCCCGGACTAGCCGGGAGAACAGATACGCAGTATTTT.